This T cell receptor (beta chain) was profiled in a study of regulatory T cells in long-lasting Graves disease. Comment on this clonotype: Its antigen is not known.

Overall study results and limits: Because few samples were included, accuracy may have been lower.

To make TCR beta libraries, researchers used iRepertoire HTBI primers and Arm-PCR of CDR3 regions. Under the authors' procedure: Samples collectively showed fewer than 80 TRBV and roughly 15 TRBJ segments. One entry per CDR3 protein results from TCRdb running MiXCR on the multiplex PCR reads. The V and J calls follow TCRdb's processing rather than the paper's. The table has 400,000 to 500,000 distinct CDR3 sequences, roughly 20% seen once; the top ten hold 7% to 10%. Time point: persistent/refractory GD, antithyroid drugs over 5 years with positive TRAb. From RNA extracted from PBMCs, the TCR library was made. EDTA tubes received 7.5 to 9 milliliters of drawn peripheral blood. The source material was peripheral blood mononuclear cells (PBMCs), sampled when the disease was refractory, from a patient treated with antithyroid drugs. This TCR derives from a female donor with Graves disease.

Here the CDR3 reads CASSLSPARTQYF. In nucleotides, the CDR3 is TGTGCCAGCAGTTTATCCCCCGCCAGGACCCAGTACTTC. The rearrangement links TRBV27 to TRBJ2-5, with D hard to call. Germline CDR1 and CDR2: MNHEY and SMNVEV (reference sequence). This CDR3 spans 13 amino acids. Trimming left V 0 bases short and J 7 bases short, with 9 bases between.